This T cell receptor (beta chain) comes out of a study of blood T cells in healthy people across ages. PCR was performed a second time for roughly 7 to 12 cycles using a sample-barcoded 5' primer and a J-beta primer mix. TCRdb re-called the 5' RACE reads through MiXCR, storing one row per CDR3 protein. The table lists some 560,000 distinct CDR3 sequences, 27% of them singletons, with about 3.3% in the top ten. Trimming shortened V by 8 bases and J by 2 bases, and 17 bases separated the two germline ends. This CDR3 has 15 amino acids. Germline V gene lookup returns CDR1 KGHSH and CDR2 LQKENI. Points from the study as a whole: Higher diversity and more naive CD4+ cells were features of long-lived donors, compared to aged donors. No one knew whether donors had CMV, which possibly confounded expanded clonotype changes.

Concerning this clonotype itself: Its antigen is not known.

PBMCs, at least 7 million per sample, were isolated. These same records also appear under a second study, on T cells of mothers and their children. From that second work: Samples were obtained from a few healthy Caucasian mothers and their six children.

V usage is TRBV18 and J usage is TRBJ2-3; no reliable D call. Sequencing was carried out using blood. This clonotype was sampled from a boy aged 2 to 9 in good health. CDR3 nucleotides: TGTGCCAGCCGACCTAAGCGAGCTATCACAGATACGCAGTATTTT. This sequence encodes CASRPKRAITDTQYF.